The rows below give T cell receptor beta chains drawn from one sample of a study of T cells in Graves' hyperthyroidism and ophthalmopathy. Each CDR3 protein is one row after TCRdb ran MiXCR on the multiplex PCR reads. The table records hundreds of thousands of distinct CDR3 sequences, 14% of them present only once. Sequenced sample: blood. The source is a woman between 18 and 29 years old with Graves' hyperthyroidism. Each CDR3 is given with its conserved first and last residue. A D gene is named only where the DNA matches it firmly. Part of the rows lack a size; the others show once, few, many or a class for expanded clones.

cdr3_aa: CASSFGGRPYGYTF
cdr3_nt: TGTGCCAGCAGCTTCGGGGGCCGACCCTATGGCTACACCTTC
j_call: TRBJ1-2
clone_size: many
v_call: TRBV7-3
d_call: .

cdr3_aa: CASAGDREIYEQYF
cdr3_nt: TGTGCCAGTGCCGGGGACAGGGAAATCTACGAGCAGTACTTC
j_call: TRBJ2-7
clone_size: .
v_call: TRBV2
d_call: TRBD1

cdr3_aa: CASKTPGGGNTGELFF
cdr3_nt: TGTGCCAGTAAAACTCCAGGGGGCGGGAACACCGGGGAGCTGTTTTTT
j_call: TRBJ2-2
clone_size: few
v_call: TRBV28
d_call: TRBD1

cdr3_aa: CASRGGVGPGGPHNEQFF
cdr3_nt: TGTGCCTCTCGAGGGGGGGTCGGCCCGGGCGGCCCACACAATGAGCAGTTCTTC
j_call: TRBJ2-1
clone_size: few
v_call: TRBV6-2/TRBV6-3
d_call: .

cdr3_aa: CASSPLTASGGSTDTQYF
cdr3_nt: TGCGCCAGCAGCCCGTTAACCGCTAGCGGGGGTTCCACAGATACGCAGTATTTT
j_call: TRBJ2-3
clone_size: .
v_call: TRBV4-3
d_call: TRBD2

cdr3_aa: CSASDGSSYEQYF
cdr3_nt: TGCAGTGCTAGCGACGGCTCGTCCTACGAGCAGTACTTC
j_call: TRBJ2-7
clone_size: many
v_call: TRBV20-1
d_call: .

cdr3_aa: CSARDRPTGIIQPQHF
cdr3_nt: TGCAGTGCTAGAGATCGACCCACCGGAATTATTCAGCCCCAGCATTTT
j_call: TRBJ1-5
clone_size: .
v_call: TRBV20-1
d_call: .

cdr3_aa: CASSSLDQGRKKLFF
cdr3_nt: TGTGCCAGCAGCTCCCTCGACCAGGGGAGGAAAAAACTGTTTTTT
j_call: TRBJ1-4
clone_size: many
v_call: TRBV7-2
d_call: .

cdr3_aa: CASSSRPILHSYEQYF
cdr3_nt: TGTGCCAGCAGTTCCCGACCGATCCTGCACTCCTACGAGCAGTACTTC
j_call: TRBJ2-7
clone_size: many
v_call: TRBV28
d_call: .

cdr3_aa: CASSLSGEGYNEQFF
cdr3_nt: TGCGCCAGCAGCTTGTCGGGGGAGGGATACAATGAGCAGTTCTTC
j_call: TRBJ2-1
clone_size: few
v_call: TRBV5-1
d_call: TRBD2

cdr3_aa: CASSPLAGGGNEQFF
cdr3_nt: TGTGCCAGCTCTCCACTAGCGGGAGGTGGGAATGAGCAGTTCTTC
j_call: TRBJ2-1
clone_size: many
v_call: TRBV18
d_call: TRBD2

cdr3_aa: CASSQSGSEGTQYF
cdr3_nt: TGTGCCAGCAGCCAGAGCGGGAGCGAGGGTACGCAGTATTTT
j_call: TRBJ2-3
clone_size: .
v_call: TRBV4-2
d_call: TRBD2

cdr3_aa: CASRPRGLDTQYF
cdr3_nt: TGTGCCAGCCGACCTAGGGGACTAGATACGCAGTATTTT
j_call: TRBJ2-3
clone_size: few
v_call: TRBV19
d_call: .

cdr3_aa: CASSLVGTWGRNEQFF
cdr3_nt: TGTGCCAGCAGCTTAGTAGGGACTTGGGGGCGCAATGAGCAGTTCTTC
j_call: TRBJ2-1
clone_size: .
v_call: TRBV11-1
d_call: .

cdr3_aa: CASSLNLGDYEQYF
cdr3_nt: TGTGCCAGCAGCTTAAACCTAGGGGACTACGAGCAGTACTTC
j_call: TRBJ2-7
clone_size: many
v_call: TRBV11-2
d_call: .

cdr3_aa: CASRRQGVRTGELFF
cdr3_nt: TGTGCCAGCAGGAGACAGGGGGTACGGACCGGGGAGCTGTTTTTT
j_call: TRBJ2-2
clone_size: many
v_call: TRBV12-3/TRBV12-4
d_call: TRBD1

cdr3_aa: CASSSTTDYEQYF
cdr3_nt: TGTGCCAGCAGTTCCACGACAGACTACGAGCAGTACTTC
j_call: TRBJ2-7
clone_size: few
v_call: TRBV11-1
d_call: .

cdr3_aa: CASSPPGRANEKLFF
cdr3_nt: TGTGCCAGCTCACCACCCGGCAGGGCAAATGAAAAACTGTTTTTT
j_call: TRBJ1-4
clone_size: many
v_call: TRBV18
d_call: .

cdr3_aa: CASSLGDSVTGELFF
cdr3_nt: TGTGCCAGCAGCTTAGGGGATTCTGTTACCGGGGAGCTGTTTTTT
j_call: TRBJ2-2
clone_size: few
v_call: TRBV7-9
d_call: .

cdr3_aa: CASSGGPRGSYEQYF
cdr3_nt: TGTGCCAGCAGCGGGGGCCCGAGAGGCTCCTACGAGCAGTACTTC
j_call: TRBJ2-7
clone_size: many
v_call: TRBV13
d_call: .

cdr3_aa: CASSLRLAGVKNIQYF
cdr3_nt: TGTGCCAGCAGCTTGAGACTAGCGGGAGTAAAAAACATTCAGTACTTC
j_call: TRBJ2-4
clone_size: few
v_call: TRBV5-6
d_call: TRBD2

cdr3_aa: CASSYSRLSDEAFF
cdr3_nt: TGTGCCAGCAGTTACTCGAGGCTGTCGGATGAAGCTTTCTTT
j_call: TRBJ1-1
clone_size: few
v_call: TRBV6-5
d_call: .

cdr3_aa: CASSPWAGGRTYEQYF
cdr3_nt: TGTGCCAGCAGCCCCTGGGCAGGTGGACGAACCTACGAGCAGTACTTC
j_call: TRBJ2-7
clone_size: many
v_call: TRBV7-9
d_call: .

cdr3_aa: CSVEENVAGGSNSEAFF
cdr3_nt: TGCAGCGTTGAAGAAAATGTAGCAGGGGGGTCGAACTCTGAAGCTTTCTTT
j_call: TRBJ1-1
clone_size: few
v_call: TRBV29-1
d_call: TRBD1

cdr3_aa: CASSPGTSGRGDEQYF
cdr3_nt: TGTGCCAGCAGCCCAGGGACTAGCGGGAGAGGCGACGAGCAGTACTTC
j_call: TRBJ2-7
clone_size: .
v_call: TRBV7-9
d_call: TRBD2

cdr3_aa: CASSYTAGHNEQFF
cdr3_nt: TGTGCCAGCAGTTATACGGCGGGGCATAATGAGCAGTTCTTC
j_call: TRBJ2-1
clone_size: many
v_call: TRBV6-1
d_call: .